This T cell receptor (beta chain) was captured by sequencing in a study of shared clonotypes between healthy human individuals. The V end was cut by 5 bases, the J end by 2 bases, with 8 bases between. This CDR3 region has 13 residues. Germline V gene lookup returns CDR1 SNHLY and CDR2 FYNNEI. Study donors comprised healthy, HIV-negative adults devoid of recent acute infection or vaccination. Produced via immunoSEQ multiplex PCR; TCRdb's table is partial and in-frame only. The table has roughly 300,000 clones, over 75% seen once. The receptor comes from a man aged 18 to 30 in good health. Material: memory CD8+ T cells sorted from blood. The subset here: CD45RO+ cells pooled with CCR7-negative TemRA cells. This chain links TRBV2 with TRBJ2-3; D remains unclear. DNA of the CDR3: TGTGCCAGCAGTCCGGGTTTCACAGATACGCAGTATTTT. It yields the protein CASSPGFTDTQYF.